This T cell receptor (beta chain) was identified during a study of T cell changes during pregnancy in multiple sclerosis. The table came from immunoSEQ multiplex PCR; TCRdb's copy has only in-frame clones and leaves some out. The profile covers tens of thousands of clones, with approximately 94% appearing a single time and 0.5% to 0.75% taken by the ten largest. Unmatched junction bases numbered 3, after V lost 4 bases and J lost 2 bases. Germline CDR1 is LGHNA and CDR2 is YNFKEQ. The CDR3 runs 14 residues. The receptor comes from a female donor with multiple sclerosis, enrolled in a pregnancy study. The starting material was CD4+ T cells from peripheral blood mononuclear cells, obtained in the third trimester of pregnancy. This chain connects TRBV4-2 to TRBJ2-7; 9 bases line up with TRBD1. CDR3 bases: TGTGCCAGCAGCCCGAGGACAGGGGCCTACGAGCAGTACTTC. Translation: CASSPRTGAYEQYF.